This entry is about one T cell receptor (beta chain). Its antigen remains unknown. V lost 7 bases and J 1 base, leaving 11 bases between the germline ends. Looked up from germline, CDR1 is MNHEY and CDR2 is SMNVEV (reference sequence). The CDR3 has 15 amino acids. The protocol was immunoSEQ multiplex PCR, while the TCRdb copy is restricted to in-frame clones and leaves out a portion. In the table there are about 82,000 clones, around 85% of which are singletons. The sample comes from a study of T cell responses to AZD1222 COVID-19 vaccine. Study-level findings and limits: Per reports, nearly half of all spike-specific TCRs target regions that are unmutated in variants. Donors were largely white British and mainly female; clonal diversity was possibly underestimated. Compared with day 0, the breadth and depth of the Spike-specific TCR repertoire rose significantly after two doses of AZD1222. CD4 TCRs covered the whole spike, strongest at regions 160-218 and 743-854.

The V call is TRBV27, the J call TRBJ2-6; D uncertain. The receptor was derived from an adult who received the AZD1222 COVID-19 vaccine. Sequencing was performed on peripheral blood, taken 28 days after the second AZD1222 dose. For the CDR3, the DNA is TGTGCCAGCACTGATTTCGATTCTGGGGCCAACGTCCTGACTTTC. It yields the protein CASTDFDSGANVLTF.